These 30 T cell receptor beta chains were sequenced from one sample in a study of technical replicates of blood from several donors. The data were produced by immunoSEQ multiplex PCR, yet TCRdb's version contains in-frame clones alone and is incomplete. The table lists 58,000 or so clones, 75% to 90% of them singletons. Material for sequencing was PBMCs. The origin of the receptors is a human donor in good health. Some clones in this sample may be carry-over from other donors' samples.

V gene TRBV7-9 combines with J gene TRBJ2-1; weak D call: TRBD2 (6 bases). Trimming took off 3 bases at V and 5 bases at J, with 8 bases between the two ends. Germline CDR1 and CDR2: SEHNR and FQNEAQ (reference sequence). The CDR3 has 13 residues. The CDR3 nucleotides are TGTGCCAGCAGCTTTGGGACTCACAATGAGCAGTTCTTC. It is translated as CASSFGTHNEQFF.

This clone was observed a single time. The rearrangement links TRBV5-4 to TRBJ2-3; TRBD2 might be the D (6 bases). V dropped 4 bases and J dropped 6 bases, with 15 bases sitting between them. Germline loops: CDR1 SGHNT, CDR2 YYREEE (reference sequence). This CDR3 spans 14 amino acids. The CDR3 protein is CASSLGGSRDTQYF. Written as DNA, the CDR3 is TGTGCCAGCAGCCTTGGGGGGTCGAGGGATACGCAGTATTTT.

The chain combines TRBV11-2 with TRBJ2-3; TRBD2 agrees at 14 bases. Trimming took 4 bases from V and 2 from J; bases not matched to a gene: 8. The CDR3 has 18 residues. Germline CDR1 is SGHAT and CDR2 is FQNNGV. CDR3 sequence reads: CASSSRLAGGSDTDTQYF. The CDR3 bases are TGTGCCAGCAGCTCGCGACTAGCGGGAGGGTCTGACACAGATACGCAGTATTTT.

Only one count was recorded for this clone. The chain recombines TRBV7-9 with TRBJ2-3; possible D gene TRBD2, 6 bases. The CDR3 runs to 13 residues. CDR1 SEHNR and CDR2 FQNEAQ come from the germline V gene (reference sequence). V shed 5 bases and J shed 5 bases, with 11 bases lying between them. The CDR3 bases are TGTGCCAGCAGCCCCTCGACTAGAGATACGCAGTATTTT. Protein product: CASSPSTRDTQYF. The full variable domain, with the rest looked up from reference TRBV7-9 and TRBJ2-3, is DTGVSQNPRHKITKRGQNVTFRCDPISEHNRLYWYRQTLGQGPEFLTYFQNEAQLEKSRLLSDRFSAERPKGSFSTLEIQRTEQGDSAMYLCASSPSTRDTQYFGPGTRLTVL.

This chain connects TRBV5-1 to TRBJ1-3; D is uncertain. The CDR3 extends over 16 amino acids. The V end was cut by 4 bases, the J end by 4 bases, with 18 bases between. Germline V gives CDR1 SGHRS, CDR2 YFSETQ. CDR3 sequence (DNA): TGCGCCAGCAGCGAGGGTGGGCAGGCTGCCGGAAACACCATATATTTT. This codes for CASSEGGQAAGNTIYF.

The rearrangement uses TRBV9 and TRBJ2-3, with a possible D match to TRBD2 (6 bases). Per the germline V gene, CDR1 is SGDLS and CDR2 is YYNGEE. CDR3 length equals 18 residues. Trimming left V 0 bases short and J 4 bases short, with 21 bases between. The CDR3: CASSVGLRGGVKADTQYF. The CDR3 DNA sequence: TGTGCCAGCAGCGTAGGTCTTCGGGGCGGGGTTAAGGCAGATACGCAGTATTTT.

J is TRBJ2-7 and V is TRBV7-9, with 8 bases identical to TRBD1. Germline V gene sequence: CDR1 SEHNR, CDR2 FQNEAQ (reference sequence). CDR3 size: 14 residues. V lost 3 bases and J lost 4; bases outside the gene matches: 5. The CDR3 DNA follows: TGTGCCAGCAGCTTCCCAGGGGGCACTTACGAGCAGTACTTC. It specifies CASSFPGGTYEQYF.

The chain links TRBV5-4 to TRBJ2-6, with D possibly matching TRBD2 (6 bases). The germline V and J ends were trimmed by 4 bases and 0 bases, with 11 bases remaining between them. The germline V gene encodes CDR1 SGHNT and CDR2 YYREEE (reference sequence). The CDR3 totals 16 residues. The DNA for the CDR3 is TGTGCCAGCAGCCCGGACTATAGCTCTGGGGCCAACGTCCTGACTTTC. Its translation: CASSPDYSSGANVLTF. Supplemented by reference TRBV5-4 and TRBJ2-6, the full variable domain reads ETGVTQSPTHLIKTRGQQVTLRCSSQSGHNTVSWYQQALGQGPQFIFQYYREEENGRGNFPPRFSGLQFPNYSSELNVNALELDDSALYLCASSPDYSSGANVLTFGAGSRLTVL.

The chain combines TRBV7-9 with TRBJ2-1, with D maybe TRBD2 (5 bases). CDR3 length: 13 amino acids. Germline lookup yields CDR1 SEHNR and CDR2 FQNEAQ (reference sequence). V shed 10 bases and J shed 6 bases, with 16 bases lying between them. CDR3 sequence (DNA): TGTGCCACCCCATCCGGAGGACCCAATGAGCAGTTCTTC. This codes for CATPSGGPNEQFF.

The V gene is TRBV27, the J gene TRBJ2-5; 12 bases are a match to TRBD2. This CDR3 is 17 amino acids long. The germline V gene has CDR1 MNHEY and CDR2 SMNVEV (reference sequence). J gave up 5 bases and V 6 bases, and 13 bases lay outside the gene matches. The CDR3 region is CASRPLTSGRPSETQYF. The CDR3 DNA follows: TGTGCCAGCAGGCCTCTTACTAGCGGGAGGCCCTCCGAGACCCAGTACTTC.

This clone was seen a single time. The CDR3 DNA sequence: TGTGCCAGCGAGCGGGACTTCTCTACTTACGAGCAGTACTTC. Encoded protein: CASERDFSTYEQYF. The chain combines TRBV6-1 with TRBJ2-7; 7 positions agree with TRBD2. The germline V gene encodes CDR1 MNHNS and CDR2 SASEGT. J lost 4 bases, V lost 8 bases, and 11 bases had no gene match. The CDR3 has 14 amino acids.

This chain connects TRBV6-6 to TRBJ1-4, with 7 bases identical to TRBD1. In germline, CDR1 is MNHNY, CDR2 SVGAGI (reference sequence). The CDR3 consists of 14 residues. With 6 bases clipped from V and 8 bases from J, the junction kept 9 bases outside the gene matches. The CDR3 region is CASSRGGTEEKLFF. The CDR3 bases are TGTGCCAGCAGCCGAGGGGGGACAGAGGAAAAACTGTTTTTT.

This chain uses TRBV30 with TRBJ2-3; 9 positions match TRBD2. After removal of 6 bases from V and 3 bases from J, the junction contained 13 bases not matched to a gene. Germline loops: CDR1 GTSNPN, CDR2 SVGIG (reference sequence). The CDR3 runs to 16 residues. The CDR3 DNA reads as TGTGCCTGCGTTCTCACTCGCGGGGGGGCTACAGATACGCAGTATTTT. Translated: CACVLTRGGATDTQYF.

The gene calls are TRBV18 and TRBJ1-4; 7 positions match TRBD1. V lost 3 bases to trimming and J lost 5 bases; unmatched junction nucleotides: 9. The V gene's germline CDR1 is KGHSH and CDR2 LQKENI. The CDR3 sequence is 16 residues long. The CDR3 region has the DNA TGTGCCAGCTCACCTAGCTCGGGACAGTGGAATGAAAAACTGTTTTTT. This sequence encodes CASSPSSGQWNEKLFF.

The CDR3 DNA reads TGTGCCAGTAGTCTGCTAGGGGGACGTACGAGGACCGGGGAGCTGTTTTTT. Translated: CASSLLGGRTRTGELFF. This rearrangement joins TRBV19 to TRBJ2-2; D possibly corresponds to TRBD1 (6 bases). This CDR3 region has 17 residues. Per germline, CDR1 LNHDA and CDR2 SQIVND (reference sequence). Trimming took 5 bases from V and 5 from J, leaving 21 bases between them.

The chain combines TRBV11-2 with TRBJ2-7; the match to TRBD2 covers 11 bases. The CDR3 totals 15 residues. The junction had 5 bases not matched to a gene; V was cut back by 5 bases and J by 2 bases. Germline CDR1 is SGHAT and CDR2 is FQNNGV. The CDR3 protein is CASSPRLAGTYEQYF. In nucleotides, the CDR3 is TGTGCCAGCAGCCCGAGACTAGCGGGGACCTACGAGCAGTACTTC.

The gene calls are TRBV20-1 and TRBJ1-2, with D uncertain. Germline CDR1 DFQATT, CDR2 SNEGSKA (reference sequence). This CDR3 is 11 amino acids long. For the CDR3, the DNA is TGCAGCTGTACAGTAGGGAGGGGCTACACCTTC. Translated: CSCTVGRGYTF.

The CDR3 DNA follows: TGTGCCAGCAGCTTAACGGCCAACTCCTACGAGCAGTACTTC. Protein sequence: CASSLTANSYEQYF. The chain combines TRBV7-3 with TRBJ2-7; D unresolved. CDR1 and CDR2 from the germline V gene are SGHTA and FQGTGA. The CDR3 extends over 14 amino acids. Trimming removed 0 bases from V and 0 bases from J, with 6 bases in between.

CDR3 sequence: CASSLAGSETDTQYF. Here the CDR3 DNA reads TGTGCCAGCAGCTTAGCAGGGAGTGAGACAGATACGCAGTATTTT. The V and J genes are TRBV7-9 and TRBJ2-3; D might be TRBD2 (5 bases). The V gene's germline CDR1 is SEHNR and CDR2 FQNEAQ (reference sequence). V lost 0 bases and J lost 3, with 10 bases in between. The CDR3 is made up of 15 amino acids.

The rearrangement links TRBV2 to TRBJ1-5, with D tentatively TRBD1 (5 bases). The CDR3 length is 16 residues. Germline loops: CDR1 SNHLY, CDR2 FYNNEI. V was cut by 6 bases and J by 3 bases, with 18 bases left in between. DNA of the CDR3: TGTGCCAGCAGAGATAGATCAGGGCGCCCCAATCAGCCCCAGCATTTT. It codes for CASRDRSGRPNQPQHF.

The CDR3 coding sequence is TGTGCCAGCAGTTTACTAGGCAGGGTTTGGGCGGGGAAAACGAACACCGGGGAGCTGTTTTTT. Residues: CASSLLGRVWAGKTNTGELFF. This rearrangement joins TRBV7-8 to TRBJ2-2; tentatively, D is TRBD2 (6 bases). Trimming removed 6 bases at V and 0 bases at J, with 29 bases between. Germline V gene sequence: CDR1 SGHVS, CDR2 FQNEAQ. CDR3 length: 21 amino acids.

The genes are TRBV5-1 and TRBJ1-2, with D possibly TRBD1 on 5 matching bases. Germline CDR1 is SGHRS and CDR2 is YFSETQ. The CDR3 runs 14 residues. V dropped 0 bases and J dropped 6 bases, with 12 bases sitting between them. The DNA for the CDR3 is TGCGCCAGCAGCTTGGAAGGGGCCTCCCATGGCTACACCTTC. It codes for CASSLEGASHGYTF.

The V and J genes are TRBV20-1 and TRBJ2-1; unclear D gene. Trimming took 6 bases from V and 8 from J, leaving 11 bases between them. CDR3 length equals 11 residues. Germline-derived CDR1 and CDR2 are DFQATT and SNEGSKA (reference sequence). The CDR3 reads CSASHLYEQFF. In DNA form, the CDR3 reads TGCAGTGCGAGCCACTTGTATGAGCAGTTCTTC.

The CDR3 bases are TGTGCTAGTGTTCGACAGGGTGCCGGGGAGCTGTTTTTT. It specifies CASVRQGAGELFF. The V gene is TRBV12-5, the J gene TRBJ2-2, with TRBD1 matching 7 bases. CDR3 length: 13 residues. CDR1 and CDR2 from the germline V gene are LGHNT and FRNRAP. Trimming took 7 bases from V and 6 from J; bases not matched to a gene: 5.

The chain employs TRBV2 and TRBJ1-4; TRBD1 agrees at 8 bases. Germline values: CDR1 SNHLY, CDR2 FYNNEI. The V gene end was trimmed by 8 bases and the J gene end by 7 bases; junction bases not matched to a gene: 6. CDR3 size: 13 residues. The CDR3 bases are TGTGCCAGCCGCTGGACAGGGAGTGAAAAACTGTTTTTT. The encoded protein is CASRWTGSEKLFF.

The genes are TRBV7-2 and TRBJ1-1; the match to TRBD1 covers 7 bases. The germline V gene encodes CDR1 SGHTA and CDR2 FQGNSA. The length of the CDR3 is 16 residues. The ends lost 6 bases at V and 4 bases at J; junction bases unmatched: 14. The CDR3 DNA is TGTGCCAGCAGTTCTTTACCGGGACAGCGAGCCACTGAAGCTTTCTTT. Protein product: CASSSLPGQRATEAFF.

The rearrangement joins TRBV21-1 to TRBJ1-2; the table's D gene call, TRBD1, was not cross checked with the DNA. TRBV21-1 is classified as a pseudogene. The CDR3 length is 14 residues. The CDR3 loop is CASSTEDRYYGYTF. CDR3 nucleotide sequence: TGTGCCAGCAGCACCGAGGACAGGTACTATGGCTACACCTTC.

V and J are TRBV5-6 and TRBJ1-2; weak D call: TRBD1 (6 bases). The CDR3 spans 14 residues. Deletions cut 4 bases from V and 7 bases from J, with 17 bases between. Germline V lookup: CDR1 SGHDT, CDR2 YYEEEE. The CDR3 DNA is TGTGCCAGCAGCACCGTCAGGGGTGTTCGTGGCTACACCTTC. This translates into CASSTVRGVRGYTF.

CDR3 loop: CASSRGRTRTYEQYF. The CDR3, as DNA: TGTGCCAGCAGCCGCGGGAGAACACGGACCTACGAGCAGTACTTC. The rearrangement uses TRBV7-2 and TRBJ2-7; 7 bases align to TRBD2. CDR1 is SGHTA, CDR2 FQGNSA, per germline. V lost 5 bases and J lost 2; bases outside the gene matches: 9. This CDR3 contains 15 residues.

J is TRBJ2-7 and V is TRBV19; 9 nucleotides agree with TRBD2. J was trimmed by 1 base and V by 1 base; bases with no gene match: 5. This CDR3 contains 16 residues. Germline lookup yields CDR1 LNHDA and CDR2 SQIVND (reference sequence). CDR3 DNA: TGTGCCAGTAGTATAGTTACGCTAGCGGGATCCTACGAGCAGTACTTC. Encoded protein: CASSIVTLAGSYEQYF. Drawing the rest from reference TRBV19 and TRBJ2-7, the complete variable domain is DGGITQSPKYLFRKEGQNVTLSCEQNLNHDAMYWYRQDPGQGLRLIYYSQIVNDFQKGDIAEGYSVSREKKESFPLTVTSAQKNPTAFYLCASSIVTLAGSYEQYFGPGTRLTVT.